This paragraph covers one T cell receptor (beta chain) sequence. Method: immunoSEQ multiplex PCR; TCRdb's copy keeps in-frame clones and lacks some. Seen here are 150,000 or so clones, 80% to 95% observed once, and the top ten hold roughly 6.2%. The data were obtained in a study of control samples from healthy donors and cancer patients. V was trimmed by 2 bases and J by 9 bases, leaving 13 bases between them. The CDR3 consists of 12 residues. The V gene's germline CDR1 is GTSNPN and CDR2 SVGIG (reference sequence). The specimen sequenced was blood. This receptor was identified in a man aged 18 to 35 in good health. The rearrangement joins TRBV30 to TRBJ1-1; D remains ambiguous. CDR3 nucleotide sequence: TGTGCCTGGAGTTCGGGAACTACGAAAGCTTTCTTT. Translation: CAWSSGTTKAFF.